This T cell receptor beta chain came from a study of vaccination and CD4 T cells after COVID-19. Study details: Stimulation of the cells used overlapping spike peptide pools from SARS-CoV-2 and from the common cold coronaviruses HCoV-NL63, HCoV-OC43 and HCoV-229E.

Treatment defined: approximately nine-day PBMC culture with coronavirus spike peptide pools or control peptides (ViraFEST assay). With 8.5 to 10 ug/ml peptide pools and roughly 9.8 IU/ml IL-2, PBMCs were cultured at some 2 million per well. Replacement of half the medium with fresh IL-2 medium took place on days 3 and 7. The V end was cut by 3 bases, the J end by 8 bases, with 10 bases between. The germline gives CDR1 ENHRY, CDR2 SYGVKD. The CDR3 length is 12 residues. This clonotype has only a few counts. Antigen: not known. Study results and limitations: Convalescent patients showed a median 86.3% of reactive clones that were seen only post-vaccination.

Cultured CD4+ T-cell DNA underwent Oncomine TCR Beta short-read sequencing. TCRdb reanalysed the PCR reads using MiXCR and keeps one entry per CDR3 protein. The table shows approximately 11,000 distinct CDR3 sequences, with 60% occurring only once. What was sequenced was CD4+ T cells from blood, cultured in vitro. The source of this sequence is a human donor who had recovered from COVID-19. This chain connects TRBV10-3 to TRBJ1-2; possible D gene TRBD1, 5 bases. DNA of the CDR3: TGTGCCATCAGTGAAAGGGGAGGGGGCTACACCTTC. It codes for CAISERGGGYTF.